Listed here are 30 T cell receptor beta chains from one sample, sequenced in a study of cytomegalovirus exposure and HLA in healthy donors. The PCR had 60 Vbeta and 13 Jbeta primers. Generated by immunoSEQ multiplex PCR, the TCRdb table keeps only in-frame clones and is missing some. The sample lists about 200,000 clones, 70% to 80% occurring once. The sequenced sample consisted of PBMCs. The receptors originated from a woman in her twenties or thirties in good health and CMV-seronegative.

The DNA of the CDR3 is TGTGCCAGCAGCTCCCAATTGGGCCCTCCGGTGGGTGAGCAGTTCTTC. This sequence encodes CASSSQLGPPVGEQFF. V and J are TRBV11-3 and TRBJ2-1; no clear D. Germline values: CDR1 SGHNT, CDR2 YENEEA. The ends were cut back, 4 bases at V and 9 bases at J, with 22 bases in the middle. This CDR3 has 16 amino acids.

The V and J genes are TRBV15 and TRBJ2-5, with 9 bases that match TRBD2. The CDR3 consists of 17 residues. Germline V gene lookup returns CDR1 LNHNV and CDR2 YYDKDF (reference sequence). V trimming: 3 bases; J trimming: 5 bases; junction bases outside the gene matches: 13. The CDR3 DNA reads as TGTGCCACCAGCAGGAGGACTTTAGCGGGAGCCGGGGAGACCCAGTACTTC. It encodes CATSRRTLAGAGETQYF.

The CDR3 spells CASSLGGQLVQETQYF. CDR3 sequence (DNA): TGCGCCAGCAGCTTGGGTGGACAGCTAGTACAAGAGACCCAGTACTTC. V and J are TRBV5-1 and TRBJ2-5, with a possible D match to TRBD1 (6 bases). The CDR3 totals 16 residues. V lost 0 bases to trimming and J lost 2 bases, with 14 bases between them. Germline values: CDR1 SGHRS, CDR2 YFSETQ.

V and J are TRBV2 and TRBJ2-2; a weak D match, TRBD2 (6 bases). CDR3 length: 16 residues. The V end was cut by 3 bases, the J end by 2 bases, with 13 bases between. Germline V gives CDR1 SNHLY, CDR2 FYNNEI. CDR3 sequence: CASSEEGRLNTGELFF. The CDR3 coding sequence is TGTGCCAGCAGTGAGGAGGGACGGCTCAACACCGGGGAGCTGTTTTTT.

This rearrangement joins TRBV6-1 to TRBJ2-5, with D uncertain. CDR1 is MNHNS, CDR2 SASEGT, per germline. The CDR3 contains 14 residues. V dropped 3 bases and J dropped 2 bases, with 10 bases sitting between them. CDR3 amino acids: CASSDGGLQETQYF. CDR3 nucleotides: TGTGCCAGCAGTGATGGCGGTTTGCAAGAGACCCAGTACTTC.

The chain has TRBV4-2 and TRBJ2-7; 10 bases match TRBD2. Germline values: CDR1 LGHNA, CDR2 YNFKEQ. The CDR3 contains 16 residues. The trim removed 0 bases at V and 2 bases at J, leaving 4 bases unmatched. The CDR3 spells CASSQESSGSPYEQYF. For the CDR3, the DNA is TGTGCCAGCAGCCAAGAATCTAGCGGGAGCCCCTACGAGCAGTACTTC.

The genes are TRBV2 and TRBJ1-1; 9 bases align to TRBD1. The germline CDR1 and CDR2 sequences are SNHLY and FYNNEI. CDR3 size: 13 residues. With 10 bases clipped from V and 5 bases from J, the junction kept 8 bases outside the gene matches. CDR3 residues: CATIQGALTEAFF. The CDR3 nucleotides read TGTGCCACCATACAGGGGGCGCTTACTGAAGCTTTCTTT.

This sequence joins TRBV30 and TRBJ2-7; a weak D match, TRBD1 (6 bases). Trimming removed 5 bases from V and 2 bases from J, with 10 bases in between. Germline lookup yields CDR1 GTSNPN and CDR2 SVGIG (reference sequence). The CDR3 contains 12 residues. For the CDR3, the DNA is TGTGCCTGGGAGGACAGTACCTACGAGCAGTACTTC. This sequence encodes CAWEDSTYEQYF.

The gene calls are TRBV27 and TRBJ2-1; 11 nucleotides match TRBD1. Germline V gene sequence: CDR1 MNHEY, CDR2 SMNVEV (reference sequence). CDR3 size: 17 residues. Trimming at V came to 5 bases and at J to 1 base, leaving 7 bases not matched to a gene. The CDR3 sequence: CASSPGTGGISYNEQFF. As DNA, the CDR3 is TGTGCCAGCAGTCCCGGGACAGGGGGAATATCCTACAATGAGCAGTTCTTC.

The table lists this clone with a few counts. This chain links TRBV6-5 with TRBJ2-2, with D tentatively TRBD1 (5 bases). Germline V gene sequence: CDR1 MNHEY, CDR2 SVGAGI. The CDR3 contains 11 residues. The V gene lost 8 bases and the J gene lost 7 bases, with 8 bases spanning the gap. CDR3 bases: TGTGCCAGCCTTAGGGGCGGGGAGCTGTTTTTT. Translation: CASLRGGELFF.

As to this clone: The same CDR3 arises from other DNA sequences in this sample as well. The chain is built from TRBV29-1 and TRBJ1-1; the D is unclear. CDR3 length: 11 amino acids. The V end lost 7 bases, the J end lost 11 bases, and 17 bases lay between the germline ends. The germline CDR1 and CDR2 sequences are SQVTM and ANQGSEA. The CDR3 here is CSAFRRSGAFF. DNA for the CDR3: TGCAGCGCCTTCCGCCGGAGTGGGGCTTTCTTT.

This clone has only a few counts. This CDR3 is CASSPGGTQPQHF. The CDR3 bases are TGTGCCAGCAGCCCAGGGGGGACTCAGCCCCAGCATTTT. The chain links TRBV6-1 to TRBJ1-5; 7 nucleotides line up with TRBD1. CDR3 length: 13 amino acids. The germline V gene encodes CDR1 MNHNS and CDR2 SASEGT. J gave up 6 bases and V 6 bases, and 5 bases lay outside the gene matches.

This chain connects TRBV18 to TRBJ1-1; TRBD1 matches at 8 bases. Germline loops: CDR1 KGHSH, CDR2 LQKENI. The CDR3 is 16 amino acids. With V trimmed by 3 bases and J by 4 bases, 10 bases remained unmatched. CDR3 sequence (DNA): TGTGCCAGCTCACCGAGACAGGGGCTTCTTGTCACTGAAGCTTTCTTT. Protein sequence: CASSPRQGLLVTEAFF.

The V and J genes are TRBV5-1 and TRBJ1-6; D might be TRBD1 (6 bases). CDR1 and CDR2 from the germline V gene are SGHRS and YFSETQ. Trimming left V 1 base short and J 6 bases short, with 17 bases between. The CDR3 sequence is 17 residues long. The CDR3 protein is CASSLTSPTGANSPLHF. The CDR3 region has the DNA TGCGCCAGCAGCTTGACTTCACCGACAGGCGCTAATTCACCCCTCCACTTT.

This clone has more than one count but fewer than ten. This chain links TRBV29-1 with TRBJ1-1; D is unresolved. CDR1 and CDR2 (germline): SQVTM, ANQGSEA. Trimming took 5 bases from V and 0 from J, leaving 7 bases between them. The CDR3 loop spans 12 amino acids. The CDR3 DNA follows: TGCAGCGTTATGTTCTTGAACACTGAAGCTTTCTTT. This codes for CSVMFLNTEAFF.

The J gene is TRBJ2-5, the V gene TRBV7-9; 7 nucleotides line up with TRBD1. J was trimmed by 0 bases and V by 5 bases; bases with no gene match: 6. The CDR3 spans 15 residues. CDR1 is SEHNR, CDR2 FQNEAQ, per germline (reference sequence). The CDR3 loop reads CASSRSGTDQETQYF. In DNA form, the CDR3 reads TGTGCCAGCAGCCGATCCGGGACAGACCAAGAGACCCAGTACTTC.

V gene TRBV19 combines with J gene TRBJ1-2; 9 bases map to TRBD1. V trimming: 10 bases; J trimming: 6 bases; junction bases outside the gene matches: 6. Germline lookup yields CDR1 LNHDA and CDR2 SQIVND (reference sequence). The CDR3 contains 12 residues. The CDR3 spells CATKQGAHGYTF. In DNA, the CDR3 is TGTGCCACTAAACAGGGGGCGCATGGCTACACCTTC.

The gene calls are TRBV19 and TRBJ2-7; possibly TRBD1 for D (6 bases). CDR1 is LNHDA, CDR2 SQIVND, per germline (reference sequence). Between the trimmed V and J ends, which lost 5 bases and 6 bases, there was a span of 20 bases. This CDR3 has 15 residues. The CDR3 coding sequence is TGTGCCAGTAGTTCCCTACAACAGGGATGGGGCGAGCAGTACTTC. It yields the protein CASSSLQQGWGEQYF.

The V call is TRBV6-1, the J call TRBJ1-1, with TRBD1 identical over 7 bases. V lost 5 bases and J lost 3; bases outside the gene matches: 6. This CDR3 spans 14 amino acids. Germline CDR1 MNHNS, CDR2 SASEGT. In DNA form, the CDR3 reads TGTGCCAGCAGTATCGACAGGGTGGACACTGAAGCTTTCTTT. It codes for CASSIDRVDTEAFF.

This clone has only one observation. The genes are TRBV19 and TRBJ2-1; 9 nucleotides align to TRBD2. The V gene's germline CDR1 is LNHDA and CDR2 SQIVND (reference sequence). J was trimmed by 0 bases and V by 7 bases; bases with no gene match: 1. The CDR3 is made up of 14 amino acids. CDR3: CASKTSGSYNEQFF. DNA for the CDR3: TGTGCCAGTAAGACTAGCGGCTCCTACAATGAGCAGTTCTTC.

As for this clone: At one end the junction does not follow the germline gene, possibly because of a read error. V and J are TRBV7-9 and TRBJ1-4; 9 bases agree with TRBD1. The CDR3 runs 15 residues. Germline V gene lookup returns CDR1 SEHNR and CDR2 FQNEAQ (reference sequence). In DNA, the CDR3 is TGTTCCAGCAGCTCAGGGACAGGGAAAAATGAAAAACTGTTTTTT. This translates into CSSSSGTGKNEKLFF.

This rearrangement joins TRBV9 to TRBJ2-1; TRBD2 matches 7 bases. The germline V gene has CDR1 SGDLS and CDR2 YYNGEE. The CDR3 consists of 15 residues. V was pared by 4 bases and J by 2 bases, with 6 bases of the junction left unmatched. The CDR3 reads CASSSSGTPYNEQFF. The DNA of the CDR3 is TGTGCCAGCAGCTCGAGCGGGACTCCCTACAATGAGCAGTTCTTC.

The chain carries TRBV7-9 and TRBJ1-6; the match to TRBD1 covers 12 bases. Germline lookup yields CDR1 SEHNR and CDR2 FQNEAQ (reference sequence). This CDR3 spans 17 amino acids. Trimming took 1 base from V and 7 from J; bases not matched to a gene: 5. The CDR3 spells CASSLDGTGGVNSPLHF. The CDR3 region has the DNA TGTGCCAGCAGCTTAGACGGGACAGGGGGCGTGAATTCACCCCTCCACTTT.

The rearrangement joins TRBV4-1 to TRBJ2-1; D call uncertain. The CDR3 is made up of 13 amino acids. With 1 base removed from V and 8 bases from J, the gap between germline ends came to 9 bases. Germline CDR1 MGHRA, CDR2 YSYEKL. The CDR3 sequence: CASSQAYSYEQFF. CDR3 sequence (DNA): TGCGCCAGCAGCCAAGCCTACTCGTATGAGCAGTTCTTC.

The rearrangement joins TRBV5-6 to TRBJ2-5; no definite D call. Trimming removed 4 bases at V and 4 bases at J, with 5 bases between. Germline V lookup: CDR1 SGHDT, CDR2 YYEEEE. This CDR3 has 11 residues. The CDR3 DNA sequence: TGTGCCAGCAGCCTAACAGAGACCCAGTACTTC. This translates into CASSLTETQYF.

The V gene is TRBV5-4, the J gene TRBJ2-7; D is perhaps TRBD2 (6 bases). Germline lookup yields CDR1 SGHNT and CDR2 YYREEE (reference sequence). Trimming cost V 2 bases and J 3 bases, with 12 bases left between them. CDR3 length equals 14 residues. The CDR3 region has the DNA TGTGCCAGCAGCTTATACGGGAGTAGCTACGAGCAGTACTTC. Residues: CASSLYGSSYEQYF.

The V call is TRBV27, the J call TRBJ1-2, with D perhaps matching TRBD1 (5 bases). The germline CDR1 and CDR2 sequences are MNHEY and SMNVEV (reference sequence). V was clipped by 3 bases and J by 4 bases, with 9 bases between them. The CDR3 covers 13 residues. The CDR3 region is CASSFGGGYGYTF. The CDR3 DNA reads TGTGCCAGCAGTTTCGGGGGGGGCTATGGCTACACCTTC.

The chain has TRBV27 and TRBJ2-5; D call uncertain. Germline CDR1 MNHEY, CDR2 SMNVEV (reference sequence). With 1 base removed from V and 5 bases from J, the gap between germline ends came to 17 bases. This CDR3 has 16 amino acids. The CDR3 region is CASSLYASPAGETQYF. In nucleotides, the CDR3 is TGTGCCAGCAGTTTATATGCCAGCCCCGCCGGGGAGACCCAGTACTTC.

This clone was found a few times. This chain uses TRBV29-1 with TRBJ1-2; possibly TRBD1 for D (5 bases). V was clipped by 4 bases and J by 3 bases, with 9 bases between them. This CDR3 has 12 amino acids. Germline V gene data show CDR1 as SQVTM and CDR2 as ANQGSEA. The CDR3 loop reads CSVAAGYYGYTF. Here the CDR3 DNA reads TGCAGCGTTGCGGCAGGGTACTATGGCTACACCTTC.

The V and J genes are TRBV5-4 and TRBJ2-1; D is ambiguous. Germline lookup yields CDR1 SGHNT and CDR2 YYREEE (reference sequence). The CDR3 extends over 15 amino acids. The germline V and J ends were trimmed by 1 base and 1 base, with 9 bases remaining between them. The CDR3 DNA sequence: TGTGCCAGCAGCTTGTCGGCGGCGTCCTACAATGAGCAGTTCTTC. This encodes CASSLSAASYNEQFF. Full variable domain (remainder filled in from reference TRBV5-4 and TRBJ2-1): ETGVTQSPTHLIKTRGQQVTLRCSSQSGHNTVSWYQQALGQGPQFIFQYYREEENGRGNFPPRFSGLQFPNYSSELNVNALELDDSALYLCASSLSAASYNEQFFGPGTRLTVL.